This entry concerns a single T cell receptor beta chain. Its target is unknown. This sample was taken from a study of post-analysis software for immune sequencing data. Study as a whole: Disease courses included relapsing-remitting, secondary progressive and progressive-relapsing multiple sclerosis. General study points: TRBV5-6, TRBV5-1 and TRBV20-1 belonged to a set of roughly five TRBV segments that were more frequent in patients than controls. Compared with controls, patients showed significantly lower normalized Chao1 diversity. F measure grouped same-batch samples tightly together.

Prepared TCR beta cDNA libraries contained unique molecular identifiers. Input amounts of roughly 1 to 10 million T cells were used. These gave roughly 0.5 million cDNA molecules, so each molecule approximated one T cell. MiXCR was run by TCRdb on the PCR reads, yielding one entry per CDR3 protein. This table holds 450,000 or so distinct CDR3 sequences, 45% found once. V was pared by 1 base and J by 8 bases, with 12 bases of the junction left unmatched. The length of the CDR3 is 15 residues. Germline CDR1 and CDR2: DFQATT and SNEGSKA (reference sequence). This TCR was recovered from a girl aged 10-17 years with multiple sclerosis. The source material was blood. J is TRBJ2-3 and V is TRBV20-1; 7 nucleotides align to TRBD2. Here the CDR3 DNA reads TGCAGTGCTAGAGGCCTGGAGGGAGGGGATGGTACGCAGTATTTT. Protein sequence: CSARGLEGGDGTQYF.